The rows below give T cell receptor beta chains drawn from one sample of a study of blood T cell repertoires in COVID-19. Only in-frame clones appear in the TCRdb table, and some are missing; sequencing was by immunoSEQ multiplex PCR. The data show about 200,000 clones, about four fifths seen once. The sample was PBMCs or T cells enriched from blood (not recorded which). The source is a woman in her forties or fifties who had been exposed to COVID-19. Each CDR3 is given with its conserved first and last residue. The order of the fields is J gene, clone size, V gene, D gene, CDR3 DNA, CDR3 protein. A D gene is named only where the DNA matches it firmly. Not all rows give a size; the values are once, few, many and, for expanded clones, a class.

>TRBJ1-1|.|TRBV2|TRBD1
TGTGCCAGCAGTTCGACAGGGCTGAGAGCGGAAGCTTTCTTT
CASSSTGLRAEAFF
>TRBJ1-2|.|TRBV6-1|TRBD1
TGTGCCAGCAGAGAAGCAGGGGGCTACTATGGCTACACCTTC
CASREAGGYYGYTF
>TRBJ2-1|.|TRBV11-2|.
TGTGCCAGCAGCTTAGATACCACCTCCACTCTGAGCTCCTACAATGAGCAGTTCTTC
CASSLDTTSTLSSYNEQFF
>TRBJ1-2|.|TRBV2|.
TGTGCCAGCAGTGAAGAGGCAGGCCCCCGGGGGGCCTATGGCTACACCTTC
CASSEEAGPRGAYGYTF
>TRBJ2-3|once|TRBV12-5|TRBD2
TGTGCTAGTGCTCCGGGGAATCTAGCGGGGGGCCGGGGAGATACGCAGTATTTT
CASAPGNLAGGRGDTQYF
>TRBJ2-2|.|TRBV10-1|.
TGCGCCAGCAGTGTGGAGGGAAGCACCGGGGAGCTGTTTTTT
CASSVEGSTGELFF
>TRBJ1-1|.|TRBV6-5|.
TGTGCCAGCAGTCTGCAGGGAACTGAAGCTTTCTTT
CASSLQGTEAFF
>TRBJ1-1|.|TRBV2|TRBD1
TGTGCCAGCAGGACAGGGGGCGCGGGAACTGAAGCTTTCTTT
CASRTGGAGTEAFF
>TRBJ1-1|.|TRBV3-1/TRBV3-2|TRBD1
TGTGCCAGCAGCCAAGATAAGGGGGCGAGAGCTTTCTTT
CASSQDKGARAFF
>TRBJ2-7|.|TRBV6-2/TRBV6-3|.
TGTGCCAGCAGTTACTCGGGGACACTCTCCTACGAGCAGTACTTC
CASSYSGTLSYEQYF
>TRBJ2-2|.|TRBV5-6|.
TGTGCCAGCAGCTTGCGCAGGAACCTGGCCGGGGAGCTGTTTTTT
CASSLRRNLAGELFF
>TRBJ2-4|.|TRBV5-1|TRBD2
TGCGCCAGCAGCCCGGGACTAGCGGGGGGGCGCCGCGACATTCAGTACTTC
CASSPGLAGGRRDIQYF
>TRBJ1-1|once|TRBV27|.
TGTGCCAGCAACCATCCGGGGGATTCTGAAGCTTTCTTT
CASNHPGDSEAFF
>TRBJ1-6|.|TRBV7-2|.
TGTGCCAGCAGCTTAGCACAGGGTGGTAATTCACCCCTCCACTTT
CASSLAQGGNSPLHF
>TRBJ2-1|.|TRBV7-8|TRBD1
TGTGCCAGCAGCTTCCCACCTGGACAGGGCGTCGTTGAGCAGTTCTTC
CASSFPPGQGVVEQFF
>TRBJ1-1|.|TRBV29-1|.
TGCAGCGTTTTAGGGTGGAAGGGGGTAAACACTGAAGCTTTCTTT
CSVLGWKGVNTEAFF
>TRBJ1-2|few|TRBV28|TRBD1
TGTGCCAGCAGCACGGACAGGGCGCATGGCTACACCTTC
CASSTDRAHGYTF
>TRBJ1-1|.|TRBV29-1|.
TGCAGCGTTGCCGGCACTTTGGAGACTGAAGCTTTCTTT
CSVAGTLETEAFF
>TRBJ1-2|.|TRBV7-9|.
TGTGCCAGCAGCTCAACCTCCGGGGGCTACACCTTC
CASSSTSGGYTF
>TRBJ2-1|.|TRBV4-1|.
TGCGCCAGCAGCCAAGAGGGCGGGCCAGGTGAGCAGTTCTTC
CASSQEGGPGEQFF
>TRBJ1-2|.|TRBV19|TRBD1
TGTGCCAGTAGTATTGGGGGGACAGGGCTCGGCTATGGCTACACCTTC
CASSIGGTGLGYGYTF
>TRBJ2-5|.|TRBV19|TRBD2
TGTGCCAGTAGCAGCGGGGCTCAAGAGACCCAGTACTTC
CASSSGAQETQYF
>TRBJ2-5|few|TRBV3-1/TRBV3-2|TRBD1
TGTGCCAGCAGCCAGGACGGGACAGGGACTCAAGAGACCCAGTACTTC
CASSQDGTGTQETQYF
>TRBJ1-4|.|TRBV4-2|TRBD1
TGTGCCAGCAGCCCGACAGGGGATGAAGAAAAACTGTTTTTT
CASSPTGDEEKLFF
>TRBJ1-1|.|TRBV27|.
TGTGCCAGCAGCCTAAGCCGGGACTTCACTGAAGCTTTCTTT
CASSLSRDFTEAFF
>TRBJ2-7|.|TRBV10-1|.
TGCGCCAGCAGTGACGACTTACGGGTCTGGGAGCAGTACTTC
CASSDDLRVWEQYF
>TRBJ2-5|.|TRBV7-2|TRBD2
TGTGCCAGCAGCTTAGCTCTAGCGGGGGGGCGGGGCCAAGAGACCCAGTACTTC
CASSLALAGGRGQETQYF
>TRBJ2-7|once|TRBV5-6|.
TGTGCCAGCAGCTTTACAGGAAGGAGCTCCTACGAGCAGTACTTC
CASSFTGRSSYEQYF
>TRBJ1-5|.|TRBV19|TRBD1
TGTGCCAGCAGGACAGGCAGCTGGGGCAATCAGCCCCAGCATTTT
CASRTGSWGNQPQHF
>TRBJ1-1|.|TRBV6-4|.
TGTGCCAGCAGTGAGCAGCCCCAGAGGACTGAAGCTTTCTTT
CASSEQPQRTEAFF
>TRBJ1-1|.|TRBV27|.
TGTGCCAGCAGTCCCAGGGGATCCACTGAAGCTTTCTTT
CASSPRGSTEAFF
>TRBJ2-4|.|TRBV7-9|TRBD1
TGTGCCAGCAGCCGGGACAGCGTCGAAGCCAAAAACATTCAGTACTTC
CASSRDSVEAKNIQYF
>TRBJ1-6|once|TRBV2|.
TGTGCCAGCAGTGGGGGGGGCGCATATTCACCCCTCCACTTT
CASSGGGAYSPLHF
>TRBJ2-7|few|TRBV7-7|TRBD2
TGTGCCAGCAGCTCGGGGGGGGGACCAAAGTCCTACGAGCAGTACTTC
CASSSGGGPKSYEQYF
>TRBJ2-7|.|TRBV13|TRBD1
TGTGCCAGCAGCCGAGGGACAGGGTCCCCCTACGAGCAGTACTTC
CASSRGTGSPYEQYF
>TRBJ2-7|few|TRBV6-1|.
TGTGCCAGCAGTGAAGCTGTCCAGGGTTTCGAGCAGTACTTC
CASSEAVQGFEQYF
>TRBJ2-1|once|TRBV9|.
TGTGCCAGCAGCGTCCAGCCGGGGTATGAGCAGTTCTTC
CASSVQPGYEQFF
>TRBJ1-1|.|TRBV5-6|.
TGTGCCAGCAGACGCAGGGAGGGGAACACTGAAGCTTTCTTT
CASRRREGNTEAFF
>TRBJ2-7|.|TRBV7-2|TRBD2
TGTGCCAGCAGCTTAGCGAATAGCGGGGGTGTCTACGAGCAGTACTTC
CASSLANSGGVYEQYF
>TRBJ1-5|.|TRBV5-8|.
TGTGCCAGCAGAGATGCGGTGGAACAGCCCCAGCATTTT
CASRDAVEQPQHF
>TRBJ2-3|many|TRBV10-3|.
TGTGCCACCATGAGGGGAACAGGGACCACAGATACGCAGTATTTT
CATMRGTGTTDTQYF